These 3 T cell receptor beta chains came from one sample sequenced in a study of OX40 agonist ivuxolimab in advanced cancers. Libraries came from the immunoSEQ multiplex PCR assay. Entries here come from immuneACCESS through TCRdb and include only in-frame sequences with V and J called. Some clones fail to appear in such tables; in the studies checked, an unresolved V gene covers under half of the shortfall, and the cause of the remainder is unknown. This sample gives tens of thousands of clones in total; 70% to 80% of them show up just once. Clones ranked in the top ten supply 15% of the sample. The sequencing used CD4+ or CD8+ T cells sorted from blood, collected in a trial of the OX40 agonist ivuxolimab. Every receptor here comes from an adult with an advanced solid tumor such as melanoma, head and neck, liver or kidney cancer.

This clone was counted only a few times. The chain links TRBV4-1 to TRBJ2-1, with 9 bases that match TRBD2. Per germline, CDR1 MGHRA and CDR2 YSYEKL. The CDR3 is 18 residues long. Trimming cost V 3 bases and J 9 bases; bases outside gene matches: 18. The chain's CDR3 is CASSQSWGGGAGESEQFF. DNA of the CDR3: TGCGCCAGCAGCCAGAGCTGGGGCGGGGGGGCCGGTGAGAGTGAGCAGTTCTTC.

V usage is TRBV23-1 and J usage is TRBJ2-3, with D unresolved. TRBV23-1 is assigned to the ORF class and has an uncertain function. V dropped 11 bases and J dropped 6 bases, with 12 bases sitting between them. The CDR3 has 11 amino acids. CDR3 region: CAFSRIDTQYF. The CDR3 DNA is TGCGCCTTCAGCAGGATTGATACGCAGTATTTT.

V usage is TRBV10-3 and J usage is TRBJ1-1; TRBD1 is a possible D gene (5 bases). The ends were cut back, 7 bases at V and 8 bases at J, with 17 bases in the middle. Germline V gene data show CDR1 as ENHRY and CDR2 as SYGVKD. This CDR3 contains 13 residues. The DNA of the CDR3 is TGTGCCATCACCACAGACAGACTACTGGAAGCTTTCTTT. Its translation: CAITTDRLLEAFF.